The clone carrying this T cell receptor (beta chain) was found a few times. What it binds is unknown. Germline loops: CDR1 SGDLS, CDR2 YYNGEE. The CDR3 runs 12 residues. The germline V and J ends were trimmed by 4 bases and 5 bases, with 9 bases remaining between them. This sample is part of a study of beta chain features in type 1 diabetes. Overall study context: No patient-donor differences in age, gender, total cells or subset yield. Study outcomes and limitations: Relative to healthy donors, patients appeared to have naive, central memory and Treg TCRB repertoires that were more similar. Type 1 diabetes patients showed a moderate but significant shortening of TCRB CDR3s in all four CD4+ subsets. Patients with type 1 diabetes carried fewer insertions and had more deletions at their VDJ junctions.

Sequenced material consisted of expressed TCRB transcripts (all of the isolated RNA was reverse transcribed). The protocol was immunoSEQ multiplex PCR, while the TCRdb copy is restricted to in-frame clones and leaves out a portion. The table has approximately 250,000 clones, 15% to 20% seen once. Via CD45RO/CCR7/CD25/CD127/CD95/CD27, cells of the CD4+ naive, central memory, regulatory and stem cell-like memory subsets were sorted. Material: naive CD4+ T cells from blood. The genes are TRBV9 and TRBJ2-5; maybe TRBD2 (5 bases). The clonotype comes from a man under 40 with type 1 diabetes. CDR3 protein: CASSSLGETQYF. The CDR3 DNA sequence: TGTGCCAGCAGCTCACTAGGGGAGACCCAGTACTTC.